This T cell receptor (beta chain) emerged from a study of shared clonotypes between healthy human individuals. As regards this clone: Its antigen is unidentified.

Deep-level assay runs were performed. Over several immunoSEQ plates, each subset's genomic DNA was distributed in even portions. How the authors handled the data: ImmunoSEQ gave junction-only sequences without quality scores, so filtering differed. This table comes from immunoSEQ multiplex PCR, and its TCRdb copy is limited to in-frame clones, with some not included. That table gives V, J and clone size, and the DNA gave D and trimming. Among about 1.1 million clones listed, 78% were seen once. Germline lookup yields CDR1 MDHEN and CDR2 SYDVKM. V was cut by 4 bases and J by 1 base, with 9 bases left in between. CDR3 length: 14 amino acids. Whole-study results and caveats: Estimated richness was generally greater in naive than memory subsets.

V gene TRBV28 combines with J gene TRBJ2-3; no clear D gene. Sequencing was done on a sample of memory CD4+ T cells from PBMCs. Noted subset: CD45RA-negative fraction. The source of this sequence is a man between 18 and 29 years old in good health. Some clones in this sample may be carry-over from other donors' samples. The CDR3 loop reads CASSSPSGTDTQYF. The DNA for the CDR3 is TGTGCCAGCAGTTCCCCCTCGGGCACAGATACGCAGTATTTT.